The 26 T cell receptor beta chains presented below share a single source sample, sequenced in a study of metastatic and nonmetastatic thyroid tumors. Thyroid surgery took place with no prior treatment in any patient. With MiXCR, TCRdb called clones anew from the PCR reads. The sample lists 25,000 to 30,000 clones, less than 30% occurring once. The source material was blood. All receptors come from a female donor with papillary thyroid cancer or a benign thyroid nodule (not recorded which). Some clones in this sample may be carry-over from other donors' samples.

Remarks on this clone: One end of the junction fails to match germline, which may point to a read error. This chain joins TRBV20-1 and TRBJ2-7; D is ambiguous. CDR1 DFQATT and CDR2 SNEGSKA come from the germline V gene (reference sequence). The CDR3 is 11 amino acids. Written as DNA, the CDR3 is TGCAGTGCTAGGGAATATTACGATCAGTACTTC. It encodes CSAREYYDQYF.

The chain has TRBV7-2 and TRBJ1-5; D call uncertain. Trimming stripped 4 bases from V and 6 bases from J, with 13 bases between. Per the germline V gene, CDR1 is SGHTA and CDR2 is FQGNSA. This CDR3 contains 14 residues. Here the CDR3 DNA reads TGTGCCAGCAGCTCCGACCATCTGTCTCAGCCCCAGCATTTT. Its translation: CASSSDHLSQPQHF.

This clone was counted at least ten times. The J gene is TRBJ1-5, the V gene TRBV15; D not certain. Looked up from germline, CDR1 is LNHNV and CDR2 is YYDKDF (reference sequence). This CDR3 is 15 amino acids long. V gave up 1 base and J gave up 9 bases, with 16 bases separating them. CDR3 in DNA: TGTGCCACCAGCAGAGCCGATCGGAGTGCGATGCCCCAGCATTTT. This encodes CATSRADRSAMPQHF.

Concerning this clone: The junction and the germline gene differ at one end; a read error may be behind it. As DNA, the CDR3 is TGCAGCGCATTGAGGGGTCAATACAATGAGCAGCTCTTC. Translation gives CSALRGQYNEQLF. The V gene is TRBV29-1, the J gene TRBJ2-1; tentatively, D is TRBD1 or TRBD2 (5 bases each). The CDR3 contains 13 residues. From germline, CDR1 is SQVTM and CDR2 ANQGSEA.

This clone was observed at least ten times. The V gene is TRBV5-1, the J gene TRBJ2-3; D is possibly TRBD2 (6 bases). This CDR3 spans 15 amino acids. V lost 0 bases and J lost 4, with 12 bases in between. In germline, CDR1 is SGHRS, CDR2 YFSETQ. This CDR3 is CASSLGDPSADTQYF. CDR3 sequence (DNA): TGCGCCAGCAGCTTGGGAGACCCTAGCGCAGATACGCAGTATTTT.

The chain links TRBV6-2 or TRBV6-3 to TRBJ2-1; maybe TRBD1 (6 bases). Germline lookup yields CDR1 MNHEY and CDR2 SVGEGT. The V end lost 8 bases, the J end lost 12 bases, and 17 bases lay between the germline ends. The CDR3 has 12 residues. CDR3 nucleotide sequence: TGTGCCAGCCGTCTCAGGGGACAAGGGCAGTTCTTC. Amino acids: CASRLRGQGQFF.

The rearrangement uses TRBV30 and TRBJ2-1; maybe TRBD1 (5 bases). The CDR3 totals 12 residues. Trimming removed 1 base from V and 7 bases from J, with 8 bases in between. The germline V gene encodes CDR1 GTSNPN and CDR2 SVGIG (reference sequence). The CDR3 DNA is TGTGCCTGGAGTGCAGGGTGGAATGAGCAGTTCTTC. Its translation: CAWSAGWNEQFF.

This clone was detected a few times. The genes are TRBV12-3 or TRBV12-4 and TRBJ2-7; D uncertain. Trimming left V 3 bases short and J 5 bases short, with 11 bases between. The CDR3 covers 13 residues. The CDR3 protein is CASSLLRGDEQYF. Here the CDR3 DNA reads TGTGCCAGCAGTTTGTTGAGAGGAGACGAGCAGTACTTC.

In its sample, this clone is medium-sized (0.01 to 0.1%). The chain uses TRBV12-3 or TRBV12-4 and TRBJ2-1, with 11 bases identical to TRBD2. CDR3 length equals 17 residues. V lost 6 bases, J lost 1 base, and 8 bases stayed unmatched. CDR3 loop: CASSQPTSGRSYNEQFF. The CDR3 nucleotides read TGTGCCAGCAGCCAACCCACTAGCGGGAGATCCTACAATGAGCAGTTCTTC.

About this clone itself: A much more abundant neighbour one base away suggests this may be a read error. V is TRBV11-2 and J is TRBJ2-3, with 7 bases fitting TRBD2. CDR1 and CDR2 from the germline V gene are SGHAT and FQNNGV. The CDR3 length is 16 residues. The V and J ends lost 5 bases and 0 bases, in that order; junction bases with no gene match: 8. Here the CDR3 DNA reads TGTGCCAGCAGCCATTGTCTAGCGGTCAGCACAGATACGCAGTATTTT. This codes for CASSHCLAVSTDTQYF. Combining the CDR3 with reference TRBV11-2 and TRBJ2-3 gives the whole variable domain EAGVAQSPRYKIIEKRQSVAFWCNPISGHATLYWYQQILGQGPKLLIQFQNNGVVDDSQLPKDRFSAERLKGVDSTLKIQPAKLEDSAVYLCASSHCLAVSTDTQYFGPGTRLTVL.

V is TRBV20-1 and J is TRBJ2-2; D may be TRBD1 (7 bases). V dropped 4 bases and J dropped 10 bases, with 22 bases sitting between them. In germline, CDR1 is DFQATT, CDR2 SNEGSKA (reference sequence). The CDR3 is 15 residues long. The CDR3 region has the DNA TGCAGTGCTATAGAAGGGGGCGGGGACACCTTGGAGCTGTTTTTT. As protein: CSAIEGGGDTLELFF.

At least ten counts were recorded for this clone. The chain couples TRBV7-9 to TRBJ2-2, with unresolved D. Germline CDR1 is SEHNR and CDR2 is FQNEAQ (reference sequence). This CDR3 has 13 amino acids. Trimming removed 4 bases at V and 4 bases at J, with 7 bases between. Here the CDR3 DNA reads TGTGCCAGCAGCTCTTCGGCCACCGGGGAGCTGTTTTTT. Amino acid sequence: CASSSSATGELFF.

The table lists this clone with many counts. The V gene is TRBV29-1, the J gene TRBJ2-7; 10 bases line up with TRBD1. Germline trimming cut 7 bases from V and 7 bases from J; bases unmatched to any gene: 10. The CDR3 runs 13 residues. CDR1 is SQVTM and CDR2 is ANQGSEA in the germline V gene. DNA for the CDR3: TGCAGCGGATCGACAGGGGGCGTGGGGGAGCAGTACTTC. Translating it yields CSGSTGGVGEQYF.

This clone showed up many times. This chain links TRBV3-1 with TRBJ1-2; a weak D match, TRBD1 (5 bases). Germline V gives CDR1 LGHDT, CDR2 YNNKEL (reference sequence). V gave up 1 base and J gave up 8 bases, with 17 bases separating them. The length of the CDR3 is 15 residues. CDR3 residues: CASSQAVGALGGYTF. The CDR3 bases are TGTGCCAGCAGCCAAGCCGTAGGGGCTTTGGGCGGCTACACCTTC. Supplemented by reference TRBV3-1 and TRBJ1-2, the full variable domain reads DTAVSQTPKYLVTQMGNDKSIKCEQNLGHDTMYWYKQDSKKFLKIMFSYNNKELIINETVPNRFSPKSPDKAHLNLHINSLELGDSAVYFCASSQAVGALGGYTFGSGTRLTVV.

This clone was recorded at least ten times. V gene TRBV5-1 combines with J gene TRBJ1-1, with no clear D. Germline CDR1 SGHRS, CDR2 YFSETQ. The ends were cut back, 3 bases at V and 0 bases at J, with 6 bases in the middle. CDR3 length: 13 residues. The CDR3 sequence: CASSYSMNTEAFF. The CDR3 DNA reads TGCGCCAGCAGCTACTCAATGAACACTGAAGCTTTCTTT.

This clone was detected a few times. Distinct nucleotide sequences in the sample also encode this CDR3. The genes are TRBV28 and TRBJ2-7; D assignment may be TRBD1 or TRBD2 (5 bases each). The germline V and J ends were trimmed by 5 bases and 3 bases, with 29 bases remaining between them. Looked up from germline, CDR1 is MDHEN and CDR2 is SYDVKM. The CDR3 runs to 19 residues. CDR3 nucleotide sequence: TGTGCCAGCAGTCCCGAAGGTCCAAGCGGAGGTCAGGGCGTCTACGAGCAGTACTTC. Translating it yields CASSPEGPSGGQGVYEQYF.

This clone was seen many times. The chain recombines TRBV7-2 with TRBJ2-1; the D gene is possibly TRBD2 (6 bases). There are 14 residues in the CDR3. Per germline, CDR1 SGHTA and CDR2 FQGNSA. Trimming stripped 3 bases from V and 5 bases from J, with 11 bases between. The CDR3 nucleotides are TGTGCCAGCAGCTTTGGCGGGACCCACAATGAGCAGTTCTTC. Amino acid sequence: CASSFGGTHNEQFF.

This clone was seen only a few times. The chain couples TRBV6-2 or TRBV6-3 to TRBJ1-2; D might be TRBD1 (5 bases). The CDR3 length is 15 residues. Germline CDR1 and CDR2: MNHEY and SVGEGT. V was cut by 6 bases and J by 4 bases, with 18 bases left in between. In DNA form, the CDR3 reads TGTGCCAGCAGCCAAGAATTCAGACAGAGCTATGGCTACACCTTC. Its protein product is CASSQEFRQSYGYTF.

This clone appeared a few times. The rearrangement joins TRBV27 to TRBJ1-3; D unresolved. The CDR3 is 14 residues long. Trimming removed 6 bases from V and 6 bases from J, with 15 bases in between. Per germline, CDR1 MNHEY and CDR2 SMNVEV (reference sequence). Here the CDR3 DNA reads TGTGCCAGCAGGAAGAACAACCATTTAAACACCATATATTTT. Protein sequence: CASRKNNHLNTIYF.

This clone was seen more than once but under ten times. The junction differs from germline at one of its ends, possibly a read error. The V and J genes are TRBV12-3 or TRBV12-4 and TRBJ1-1, with D perhaps TRBD1 (6 bases). This CDR3 has 13 residues. The CDR3 DNA sequence: TGTGCCATCAGCCCCGGACAGTACGCTGAAGCCTTCTTT. The encoded protein is CAISPGQYAEAFF.

The table lists this clone with a few counts. This sequence joins TRBV6-1 and TRBJ2-7; D perhaps matches TRBD1 (7 bases). Germline assignment: CDR1 MNHNS and CDR2 SASEGT. V lost 8 bases to trimming and J lost 5 bases, with 10 bases between them. The CDR3 consists of 11 residues. The CDR3 DNA reads TGTGCCAGCGGCAGGGGGGACGAGCAGTACTTC. Its protein is CASGRGDEQYF.

This clone has ten or more counts. One end of the junction varies from germline; a read error may be responsible. The chain carries TRBV6-6 and TRBJ2-7; weak D call: TRBD1 (5 bases). CDR3 length equals 14 residues. Looked up from germline, CDR1 is MNHNY and CDR2 is SVGAGI (reference sequence). The CDR3 sequence: CASSYLDSHYGQYF. CDR3 nucleotides: TGCGCCAGCAGTTACCTAGACAGCCACTACGGGCAGTACTTC.

This clone is deemed medium-sized. The chain combines TRBV12-3 or TRBV12-4 with TRBJ1-2; D perhaps matches TRBD1 (6 bases). V shed 6 bases and J shed 4 bases, with 15 bases lying between them. This CDR3 contains 14 residues. The CDR3 DNA is TGTGCCAGCAGCCGGGACACGATTACCTATGGCTACACCTTC. The encoded protein is CASSRDTITYGYTF.

There are many counts of this clone. The CDR3 sequence: CASSPPGRNTEAFF. The CDR3 bases are TGTGCCAGCTCACCACCGGGCAGGAACACTGAAGCTTTCTTT. This chain uses TRBV18 with TRBJ1-1; the D is unclear. The CDR3 covers 14 residues. Trimming removed 0 bases from V and 1 base from J, with 6 bases in between. The germline gives CDR1 KGHSH, CDR2 LQKENI.

This clone was counted ten times or more. J is TRBJ2-6 and V is TRBV7-8; D unclear. The CDR3 totals 16 residues. CDR1 is SGHVS, CDR2 FQNEAQ, per germline. The germline V and J ends were trimmed by 1 base and 9 bases, with 16 bases remaining between them. CDR3: CASSLGPGPGVNVLTF. CDR3 DNA sequence: TGTGCCAGCAGCTTAGGGCCCGGGCCTGGTGTCAACGTCCTGACTTTC.

This clone appeared a few times. The chain couples TRBV28 to TRBJ2-7; D unclear. The CDR3 runs to 12 residues. The germline gives CDR1 MDHEN, CDR2 SYDVKM. V lost 3 bases and J 5 bases, leaving 8 bases between the germline ends. The CDR3 spells CASSFAAHEQYF. DNA for the CDR3: TGTGCCAGCAGTTTTGCGGCCCACGAGCAGTACTTC.